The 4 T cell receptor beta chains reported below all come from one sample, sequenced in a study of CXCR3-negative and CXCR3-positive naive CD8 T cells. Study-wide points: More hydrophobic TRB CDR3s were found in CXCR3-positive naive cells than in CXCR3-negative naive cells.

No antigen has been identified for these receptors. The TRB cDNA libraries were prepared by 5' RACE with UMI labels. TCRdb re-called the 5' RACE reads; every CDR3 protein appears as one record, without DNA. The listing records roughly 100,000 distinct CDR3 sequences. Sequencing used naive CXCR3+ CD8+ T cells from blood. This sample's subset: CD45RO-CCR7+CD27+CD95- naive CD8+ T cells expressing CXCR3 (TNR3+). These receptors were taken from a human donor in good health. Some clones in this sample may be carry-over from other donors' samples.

CDR3 region: CASSFWTSGGSGTDTQYF. The chain employs TRBV5-6 and TRBJ2-3; TCRdb indicates TRBD2, and absent DNA this call remains unverified. Germline CDR1 is SGHDT and CDR2 is YYEEEE. CDR3 size: 18 residues.

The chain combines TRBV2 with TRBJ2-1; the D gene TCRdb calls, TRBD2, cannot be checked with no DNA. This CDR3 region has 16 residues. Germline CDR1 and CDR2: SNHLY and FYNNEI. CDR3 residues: CASSEGTSGGAMEQFF.

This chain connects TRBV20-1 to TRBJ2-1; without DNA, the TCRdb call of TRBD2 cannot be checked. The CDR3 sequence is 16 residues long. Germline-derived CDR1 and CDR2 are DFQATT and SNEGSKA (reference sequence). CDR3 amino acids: CSARDTRLAGSGEQFF.

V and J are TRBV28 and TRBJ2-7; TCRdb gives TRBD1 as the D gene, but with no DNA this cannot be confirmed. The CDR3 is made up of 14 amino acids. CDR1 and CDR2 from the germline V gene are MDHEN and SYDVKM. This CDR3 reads CASSLITGVYEQYF.